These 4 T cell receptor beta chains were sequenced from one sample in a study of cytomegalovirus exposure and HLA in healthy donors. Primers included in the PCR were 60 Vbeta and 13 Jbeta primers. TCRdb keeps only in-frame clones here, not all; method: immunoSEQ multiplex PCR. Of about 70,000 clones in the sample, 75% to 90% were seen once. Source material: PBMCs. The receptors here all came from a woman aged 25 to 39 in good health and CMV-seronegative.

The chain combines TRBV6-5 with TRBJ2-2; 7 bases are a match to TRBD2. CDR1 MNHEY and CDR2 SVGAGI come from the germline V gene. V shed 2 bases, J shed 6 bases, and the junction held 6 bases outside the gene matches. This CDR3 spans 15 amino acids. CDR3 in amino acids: CASSYVRELAGELFF. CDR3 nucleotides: TGTGCCAGCAGTTACGTGCGGGAGTTAGCCGGGGAGCTGTTTTTT.

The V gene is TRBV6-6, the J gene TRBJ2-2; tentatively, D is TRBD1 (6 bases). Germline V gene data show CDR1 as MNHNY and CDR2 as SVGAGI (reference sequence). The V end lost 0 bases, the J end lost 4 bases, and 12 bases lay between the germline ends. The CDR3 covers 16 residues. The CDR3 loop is CASSYSQGSGTGELFF. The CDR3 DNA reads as TGTGCCAGCAGTTACTCGCAGGGGTCGGGCACCGGGGAGCTGTTTTTT.

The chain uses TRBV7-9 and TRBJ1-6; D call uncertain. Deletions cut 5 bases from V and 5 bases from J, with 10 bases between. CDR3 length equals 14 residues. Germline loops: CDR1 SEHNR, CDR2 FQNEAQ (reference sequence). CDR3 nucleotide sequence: TGTGCCAGCAGCCGACCCGGGGATAATTCACCCCTCCACTTT. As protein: CASSRPGDNSPLHF.

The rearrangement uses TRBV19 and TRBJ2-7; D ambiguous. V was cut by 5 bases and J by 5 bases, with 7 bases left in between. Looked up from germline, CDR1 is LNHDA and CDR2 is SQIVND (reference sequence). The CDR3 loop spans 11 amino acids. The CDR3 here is CASSGTDEQYF. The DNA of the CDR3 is TGTGCCAGTAGTGGCACCGACGAGCAGTACTTC.